Listed below are T cell receptor beta chains from one sample, sequenced in a study of blood T cell repertoires in COVID-19. The repertoire was sequenced with immunoSEQ multiplex PCR; TCRdb's copy has only in-frame clones and lacks some. The profile shows about 360,000 clones, approximately 86% of them singletons. The specimen sequenced was PBMCs or T cells enriched from blood (not recorded which). These receptors were collected from a woman between 40 and 55 years old with acute COVID-19. Each CDR3 is given with its conserved first and last residue. The D gene is left open where the match is weak. Expanded clones get a size class; other rows say once, few or many, or leave the size out.

>13|TRBV19|TRBJ1-1|-|-
CASSMTAETEAFF
TGTGCCAGTAGTATGACGGCGGAAACTGAAGCTTTCTTT
>15|TRBV19|TRBJ1-5|many|TRBD1
CASSINGQENQPQHF
TGTGCCAGTAGTATCAACGGACAGGAGAATCAGCCCCAGCATTTT
>15|TRBV19|TRBJ1-1|-|-
CASRIQDTPNTEAFF
TGTGCCAGTAGAATCCAGGACACCCCTAACACTGAAGCTTTCTTT
>15|TRBV19|TRBJ1-3|-|-
CASSGQGIYGNTIYF
TGTGCCAGTAGTGGCCAGGGGATCTATGGAAACACCATATATTTT
>13|TRBV5-8|TRBJ2-5|-|-
CASSPWDIRTQYF
TGTGCCAGCAGCCCGTGGGACATTCGGACCCAGTACTTC
>16|TRBV11-2|TRBJ2-3|-|TRBD2
CASSLDQGGGGDTQYF
TGTGCCAGCAGCTTAGATCAGGGCGGGGGAGGAGATACGCAGTATTTT
>15|TRBV28|TRBJ1-5|-|TRBD1
CASSSPTGALRPQHF
TGTGCCAGCAGTTCTCCAACAGGGGCCCTAAGGCCCCAGCATTTT
>14|TRBV5-4|TRBJ2-2|-|-
CASSLAQNTGELFF
TGTGCCAGCAGCTTGGCCCAGAACACCGGGGAGCTGTTTTTT
>15|TRBV2|TRBJ2-2|-|TRBD1
CASSGQGRNTGELFF
TGTGCCAGCAGCGGACAGGGTCGGAACACCGGGGAGCTGTTTTTT
>15|TRBV3-1/TRBV3-2|TRBJ1-6|-|-
CASSQVGGSYSPLHF
TGTGCCAGCAGCCAAGTAGGCGGATCTTATTCACCCCTCCACTTT
>15|TRBV3-1/TRBV3-2|TRBJ2-5|-|TRBD2
CASSQLRGARETQYF
TGTGCCAGCAGCCAACTGCGGGGGGCCAGGGAGACCCAGTACTTC
>14|TRBV7-9|TRBJ2-5|-|-
CASSLGGTEETQYF
TGTGCCAGCAGCTTAGGCGGGACAGAAGAGACCCAGTACTTC
>14|TRBV29-1|TRBJ2-7|-|-
CSVDSRQGGHEQYF
TGCAGCGTTGACAGTAGGCAGGGGGGACACGAGCAGTACTTC
>15|TRBV10-3|TRBJ1-2|-|-
CAISRWGEGSYGYTF
TGTGCCATCAGCCGATGGGGGGAAGGATCCTATGGCTACACCTTC
>14|TRBV20-1|TRBJ2-1|-|-
CSASNRPYHNEQFF
TGCAGTGCTAGTAACAGGCCATACCACAATGAGCAGTTCTTC
>16|TRBV12-5|TRBJ2-5|once|TRBD1
CASGSPETGLGQTQYF
TGTGCTAGTGGTTCGCCGGAGACAGGGCTGGGACAGACCCAGTACTTC
>15|TRBV27|TRBJ2-7|-|TRBD2
CASGFERGGGYEQYF
TGTGCCAGCGGGTTCGAGCGGGGGGGCGGATACGAGCAGTACTTC
>11|TRBV29-1|TRBJ1-1|few|-
CSGIRGREAFF
TGCAGCGGAATCAGGGGAAGAGAAGCTTTCTTT
>12|TRBV6-5|TRBJ2-1|-|-
CASSSSHNEQFF
TGTGCCAGCAGCTCTAGCCACAATGAGCAGTTCTTC
>18|TRBV14|TRBJ1-3|-|TRBD1
CASSQTMGRGPSGNTIYF
TGTGCCAGCAGCCAAACCATGGGCAGGGGGCCCTCTGGAAACACCATATATTTT
>15|TRBV11-2|TRBJ2-7|-|TRBD2
CASSFTSGVSYEQYF
TGTGCCAGCAGCTTCACTAGCGGGGTCTCCTACGAGCAGTACTTC
>12|TRBV2|TRBJ1-6|-|TRBD1
CASSVTGSPLHF
TGTGCCAGCAGCGTGACAGGGTCACCCCTCCACTTT
>17|TRBV30|TRBJ2-5|-|TRBD2
CAWSVIFGREIQETQYF
TGTGCCTGGAGTGTAATTTTCGGGCGGGAGATCCAAGAGACCCAGTACTTC
>14|TRBV13|TRBJ2-3|-|-
CASSLILSRDTQYF
TGTGCCAGCAGCTTGATACTATCTCGAGATACGCAGTATTTT
>14|TRBV7-9|TRBJ2-5|-|TRBD1
CASSSGQARETQYF
TGTGCCAGCAGCTCGGGACAGGCGAGGGAGACCCAGTACTTC
>14|TRBV9|TRBJ1-2|few|TRBD1
CASSPQTGNYGYTF
TGTGCCAGCAGCCCCCAGACAGGGAACTATGGCTACACCTTC
>15|TRBV19|TRBJ1-3|-|-
CASSVLRGSGNTIYF
TGTGCCAGTAGTGTCCTCCGGGGCTCTGGAAACACCATATATTTT
>14|TRBV6-5|TRBJ1-1|-|-
CASSYSSLNTEAFF
TGTGCCAGCAGTTATTCAAGCCTGAACACTGAAGCTTTCTTT
>16|TRBV18|TRBJ2-3|once|-
CASSLMGEAPTDTQYF
TGTGCCAGCTCACTAATGGGGGAGGCCCCAACAGATACGCAGTATTTT
>13|TRBV7-9|TRBJ1-1|-|-
CASSLTVNTEAFF
TGTGCCAGCAGCCTTACAGTGAACACTGAAGCTTTCTTT
>13|TRBV30|TRBJ2-2|once|TRBD1
CAWNRGYTGELFF
TGTGCCTGGAACAGGGGCTACACCGGGGAGCTGTTTTTT